This is a list of T cell receptor beta chains from one sample in a study of T cells in Graves' hyperthyroidism and ophthalmopathy. MiXCR, run by TCRdb on the multiplex PCR reads, gives a single entry per CDR3 protein. The sample contains more than 550,000 distinct CDR3 sequences, nearly 45% of which appear only once. The sequenced sample consisted of peripheral blood or thyroid tissue (not recorded which). The receptors originated from an adult man with Graves' disease, either hyperthyroidism or ophthalmopathy (not recorded which). Each CDR3 is given without its conserved first and last residue. The D gene is left open where the match is weak.

v_gene: TRBV29-1; d_gene: TRBD1; CDR3aa: SVQGAVNEKLF
v_gene: TRBV20-1; d_gene: -; CDR3aa: SAPRILYGYT
v_gene: TRBV2; d_gene: -; CDR3aa: ASVGRESNQPQH
v_gene: TRBV12-3/TRBV12-4; d_gene: -; CDR3aa: ASSTDGVYGYT
v_gene: TRBV7-2; d_gene: -; CDR3aa: ASSFFAGNSPLH
v_gene: TRBV7-9; d_gene: -; CDR3aa: ASSSRTAGRYGYT
v_gene: TRBV20-1; d_gene: -; CDR3aa: SARGMEHEKLF
v_gene: TRBV10-2; d_gene: TRBD2; CDR3aa: ASRLAGVDEQF
v_gene: TRBV24-1; d_gene: -; CDR3aa: ATSDSTGGRSEKLF
v_gene: TRBV24-1; d_gene: TRBD1; CDR3aa: ATPGQGGTNEKLF
v_gene: TRBV7-8; d_gene: -; CDR3aa: ASSHSPGTGAYEQY
v_gene: TRBV20-1; d_gene: -; CDR3aa: SARVGGGPHEQY
v_gene: TRBV12-3/TRBV12-4; d_gene: -; CDR3aa: ASSFIQGAYNSPLH
v_gene: TRBV19; d_gene: -; CDR3aa: ASSHRELSYNSPLH
v_gene: TRBV6-5; d_gene: TRBD1; CDR3aa: ASSYAPGQYNSPLH
v_gene: TRBV5-1; d_gene: -; CDR3aa: ASSLGSERRFSYEQY
v_gene: TRBV7-9; d_gene: -; CDR3aa: ASSSLTSSYEQY
v_gene: TRBV10-2; d_gene: TRBD2; CDR3aa: ASSEKLGTRGSYEQY
v_gene: TRBV2; d_gene: TRBD2; CDR3aa: ASSDDSGRNEQY
v_gene: TRBV25-1; d_gene: -; CDR3aa: ASSEVRSLPNEKLF
v_gene: TRBV10-3; d_gene: TRBD2; CDR3aa: AISSGGAQTQY
v_gene: TRBV20-1; d_gene: -; CDR3aa: SARPASGISNQPQH
v_gene: TRBV5-1; d_gene: -; CDR3aa: ASSEGRRALNTEAF
v_gene: TRBV29-1; d_gene: TRBD1; CDR3aa: TGTGYYEQY
v_gene: TRBV29-1; d_gene: TRBD1; CDR3aa: SPRGTGGNSPLH
v_gene: TRBV7-2; d_gene: -; CDR3aa: ASSLGSGRERSQH
v_gene: TRBV25-1; d_gene: -; CDR3aa: AWSVHQGEEKLF
v_gene: TRBV7-9; d_gene: -; CDR3aa: ASSPGGTNEKLF
v_gene: TRBV7-2; d_gene: TRBD1; CDR3aa: ASRPIGTGNSPLH
v_gene: TRBV29-1; d_gene: TRBD1; CDR3aa: SLSEQGAYEKLF
v_gene: TRBV19; d_gene: TRBD1; CDR3aa: ASSVRDRRIYGYT
v_gene: TRBV7-3; d_gene: -; CDR3aa: ASSQDQADGNTIY
v_gene: TRBV12-3/TRBV12-4; d_gene: -; CDR3aa: ASSLAGSVTQY
v_gene: TRBV2; d_gene: -; CDR3aa: ASSEPRAGHYGYT
v_gene: TRBV7-4; d_gene: -; CDR3aa: ASSFEGSSGNTIY
v_gene: TRBV7-6; d_gene: -; CDR3aa: ASSPQGPDTEAF
v_gene: TRBV11-1; d_gene: TRBD1; CDR3aa: ATTGGNEKLF
v_gene: TRBV7-8; d_gene: -; CDR3aa: ASSYSQGQMTQY
v_gene: TRBV2; d_gene: -; CDR3aa: ASNGGGTLH
v_gene: TRBV25-1; d_gene: -; CDR3aa: ASSEGGPWTSGANVLT
v_gene: TRBV6-1; d_gene: -; CDR3aa: ASIMDGQETQY